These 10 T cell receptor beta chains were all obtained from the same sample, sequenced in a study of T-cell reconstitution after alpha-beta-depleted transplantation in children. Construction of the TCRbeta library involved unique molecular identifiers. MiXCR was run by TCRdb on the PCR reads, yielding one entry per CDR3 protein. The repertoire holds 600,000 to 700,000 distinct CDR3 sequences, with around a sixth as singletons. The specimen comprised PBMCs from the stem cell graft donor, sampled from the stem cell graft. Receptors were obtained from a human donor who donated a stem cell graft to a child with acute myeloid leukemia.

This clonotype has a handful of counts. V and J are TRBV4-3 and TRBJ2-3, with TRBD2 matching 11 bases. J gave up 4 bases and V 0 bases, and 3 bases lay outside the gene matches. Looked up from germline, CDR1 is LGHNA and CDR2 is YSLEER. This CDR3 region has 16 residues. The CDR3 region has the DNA TGCGCCAGCAGCCAAGAGACTAGCGGGGTCGCAGATACGCAGTATTTT. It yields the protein CASSQETSGVADTQYF.

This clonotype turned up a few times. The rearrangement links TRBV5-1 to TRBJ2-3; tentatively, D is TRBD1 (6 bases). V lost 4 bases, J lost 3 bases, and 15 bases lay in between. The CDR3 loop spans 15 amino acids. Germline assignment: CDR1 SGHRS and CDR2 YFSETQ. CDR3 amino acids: CASSGGQPFTDTQYF. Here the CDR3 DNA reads TGCGCCAGCAGCGGGGGACAACCATTTACAGATACGCAGTATTTT.

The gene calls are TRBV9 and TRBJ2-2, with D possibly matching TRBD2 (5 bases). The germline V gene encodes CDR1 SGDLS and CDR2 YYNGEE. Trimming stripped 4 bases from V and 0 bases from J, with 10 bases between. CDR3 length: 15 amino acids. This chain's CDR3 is CASSLGDANTGELFF. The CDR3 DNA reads TGTGCCAGCAGCTTGGGAGACGCGAACACCGGGGAGCTGTTTTTT.

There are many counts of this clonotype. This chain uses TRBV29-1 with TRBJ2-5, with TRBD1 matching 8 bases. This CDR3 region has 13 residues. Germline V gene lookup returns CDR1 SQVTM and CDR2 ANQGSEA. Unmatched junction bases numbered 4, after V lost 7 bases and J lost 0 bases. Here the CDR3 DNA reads TGCAGCGGGGGACAGGACTACCAAGAGACCCAGTACTTC. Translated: CSGGQDYQETQYF.

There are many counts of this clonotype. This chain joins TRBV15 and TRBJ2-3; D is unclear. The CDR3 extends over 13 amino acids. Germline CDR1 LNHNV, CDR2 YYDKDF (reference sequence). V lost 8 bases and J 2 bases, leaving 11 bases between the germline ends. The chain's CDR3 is CATFSQHTDTQYF. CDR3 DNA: TGTGCCACCTTTTCTCAGCACACAGATACGCAGTATTTT.

DNA of the CDR3: TGTGCCAGCAGCCCCCGACAGGGACGTGGCTACACCTTC. This gives the protein CASSPRQGRGYTF. The rearrangement links TRBV7-9 to TRBJ1-2, with TRBD1 matching 7 bases. CDR3 length: 13 amino acids. From germline, CDR1 is SEHNR and CDR2 FQNEAQ (reference sequence). Trimming at V came to 5 bases and at J to 7 bases, leaving 7 bases not matched to a gene.

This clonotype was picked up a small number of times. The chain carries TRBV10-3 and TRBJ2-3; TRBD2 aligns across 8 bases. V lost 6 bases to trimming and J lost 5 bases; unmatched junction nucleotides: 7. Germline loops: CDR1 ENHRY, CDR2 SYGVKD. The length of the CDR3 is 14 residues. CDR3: CAIRDLGGEDTQYF. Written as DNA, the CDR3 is TGTGCCATCAGGGACCTCGGGGGGGAAGATACGCAGTATTTT.

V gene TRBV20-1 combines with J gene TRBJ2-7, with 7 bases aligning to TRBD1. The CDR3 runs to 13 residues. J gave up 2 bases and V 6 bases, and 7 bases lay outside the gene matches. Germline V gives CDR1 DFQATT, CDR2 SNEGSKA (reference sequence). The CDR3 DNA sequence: TGCAGTGCAACCGGGACAGACACCTACGAGCAGTACGTC. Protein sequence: CSATGTDTYEQYV.

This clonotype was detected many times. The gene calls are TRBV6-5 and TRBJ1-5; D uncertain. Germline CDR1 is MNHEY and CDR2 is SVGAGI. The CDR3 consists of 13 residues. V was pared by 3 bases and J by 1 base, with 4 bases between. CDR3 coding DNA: TGTGCCAGCAGTTATGGGAGCAATCAGCCCCAGCATTTT. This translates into CASSYGSNQPQHF.

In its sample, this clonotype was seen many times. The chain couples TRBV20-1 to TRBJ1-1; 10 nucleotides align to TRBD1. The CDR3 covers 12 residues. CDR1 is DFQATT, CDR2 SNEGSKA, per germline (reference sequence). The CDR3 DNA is TGCAGGGGGGGACAGGGGCCCAATGAAGCTTTCTTT. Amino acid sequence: CRGGQGPNEAFF.